Each of the 30 T cell receptor beta chains below was sequenced from the same sample in a study of beta chain features in type 1 diabetes. Points from the study as a whole: TCRB CDR3s from Type 1 diabetes patients were moderately but significantly shorter in all four CD4+ subsets.

Their recognized antigens are unknown. What was sequenced were expressed TCRB transcripts, since all of the isolated RNA had been reverse transcribed. The protocol was immunoSEQ multiplex PCR, while the TCRdb copy is restricted to in-frame clones and leaves out a portion. This repertoire shows roughly 24,000 clones, about 58% found once; its top ten account for 0.3% to 0.4%. Material: stem cell memory CD4+ T cells from blood. All receptors derive from a man younger than 30 with type 1 diabetes.

The gene calls are TRBV11-2 and TRBJ2-3; 13 nucleotides match TRBD2. This CDR3 has 17 amino acids. Looked up from germline, CDR1 is SGHAT and CDR2 is FQNNGV. Trimming took 5 bases from V and 2 from J; bases not matched to a gene: 7. The CDR3 DNA sequence: TGTGCCAGCAGCCTGACGACTAGCGGGGGGATCACAGATACGCAGTATTTT. Its protein product is CASSLTTSGGITDTQYF.

The chain has TRBV2 and TRBJ2-7; TRBD1 is a possible D gene (6 bases). The CDR3 totals 14 residues. V was pared by 6 bases and J by 5 bases, with 17 bases between. The germline CDR1 and CDR2 sequences are SNHLY and FYNNEI. The CDR3 nucleotides read TGTGCCAGCAGGATCGGTACAGGGAACAACGAGCAGTACTTC. Translating it yields CASRIGTGNNEQYF.

This clone appeared a few times. This chain joins TRBV29-1 and TRBJ2-7; weak D call: TRBD2 (5 bases). Germline V gene data show CDR1 as SQVTM and CDR2 as ANQGSEA. V was cut by 4 bases and J by 3 bases, with 16 bases left in between. The CDR3 extends over 14 amino acids. The CDR3 spells CSVVAGVQNYEQYF. CDR3 sequence (DNA): TGCAGCGTTGTAGCCGGGGTACAAAACTACGAGCAGTACTTC.

The V and J genes are TRBV7-2 and TRBJ2-5; 8 bases line up with TRBD2. V lost 5 bases, J lost 5 bases, and 4 bases stayed unmatched. The length of the CDR3 is 13 residues. In germline, CDR1 is SGHTA, CDR2 FQGNSA. CDR3 sequence (DNA): TGTGCCAGCAGCCACGGGAGGGAGGAGACCCAGTACTTC. Amino acid sequence: CASSHGREETQYF.

The V and J genes are TRBV20-1 and TRBJ1-1; TRBD1 matches 7 bases. The length of the CDR3 is 11 residues. The V and J ends lost 6 bases and 11 bases, in that order; junction bases with no gene match: 9. From germline, CDR1 is DFQATT and CDR2 SNEGSKA (reference sequence). The CDR3 DNA is TGCAGTGCCCTTAGACAGGGAGCGGCTTTCTTT. Protein product: CSALRQGAAFF.

The table lists this clone with a few counts. The chain links TRBV29-1 to TRBJ1-1, with D perhaps TRBD1 (5 bases). CDR1 and CDR2 from the germline V gene are SQVTM and ANQGSEA. V lost 6 bases and J lost 0, with 11 bases in between. This CDR3 is built from 13 residues. In DNA form, the CDR3 reads TGCAGCGTCCAGACAGATCTGAACACTGAAGCTTTCTTT. Amino acid sequence: CSVQTDLNTEAFF.

The chain recombines TRBV5-6 with TRBJ2-1, with a possible D match to TRBD1 (6 bases). CDR3 length: 12 amino acids. Deletions cut 3 bases from V and 10 bases from J, with 11 bases between. Germline lookup yields CDR1 SGHDT and CDR2 YYEEEE. The CDR3 nucleotides are TGTGCCAGCAGCTACCCCGGGACAGAGCAGTTCTTC. Protein sequence: CASSYPGTEQFF.

This chain connects TRBV6-5 to TRBJ1-5; perhaps TRBD1 as D (5 bases). Germline V gene data show CDR1 as MNHEY and CDR2 as SVGAGI. V was shortened by 0 bases and J by 7 bases, with 10 bases between the two germline ends. This CDR3 has 14 residues. This CDR3 reads CASSYSWGVQPQHF. As DNA, the CDR3 is TGTGCCAGCAGTTACTCCTGGGGGGTGCAGCCCCAGCATTTT.

The V and J genes are TRBV5-1 and TRBJ1-6; D remains unclear. V was trimmed by 0 bases and J by 4 bases, leaving 11 bases between them. Per the germline V gene, CDR1 is SGHRS and CDR2 is YFSETQ. The CDR3 loop spans 16 amino acids. This CDR3 is CASSLEQAPYNSPLHF. The CDR3 bases are TGCGCCAGCAGCTTGGAGCAAGCCCCTTATAATTCACCCCTCCACTTT.

This chain connects TRBV28 to TRBJ2-1; 11 bases line up with TRBD1. Germline V gene data show CDR1 as MDHEN and CDR2 as SYDVKM. V gave up 4 bases and J gave up 8 bases; unmatched junction bases: 10. This CDR3 region has 16 residues. CDR3 sequence (DNA): TGTGCCAGCAGTTCCTCCGGGACAGGGGGAGTGTATGAGCAGTTCTTC. Translation: CASSSSGTGGVYEQFF.

V usage is TRBV7-2 and J usage is TRBJ1-2, with D possibly being TRBD1 (6 bases). The ends were cut back, 5 bases at V and 0 bases at J, with 19 bases in the middle. The germline gives CDR1 SGHTA, CDR2 FQGNSA. The CDR3 is 17 amino acids. The CDR3 reads CASSHFGQLLSNYGYTF. The DNA for the CDR3 is TGTGCCAGCAGCCATTTTGGACAGCTCCTCTCTAACTATGGCTACACCTTC.

There are a few counts of this clone. The chain has TRBV28 and TRBJ1-6; perhaps TRBD1 as D (5 bases). Trimming pared 4 bases from V and 12 bases from J, leaving 19 bases between. CDR3 length: 15 amino acids. Germline assignment: CDR1 MDHEN and CDR2 SYDVKM. DNA for the CDR3: TGTGCCAGCAGTTCTACCGGGACTGCCCTCCGACCCCTCCACTTT. It codes for CASSSTGTALRPLHF.

CDR3 DNA: TGTGCCAGCCAGGGGATTATTAATGAAAAACTGTTTTTT. Encoded protein: CASQGIINEKLFF. The chain uses TRBV6-5 and TRBJ1-4; possible D gene TRBD1, 6 bases. Germline lookup yields CDR1 MNHEY and CDR2 SVGAGI. Trimming stripped 8 bases from V and 4 bases from J, with 11 bases between. The CDR3 has 13 residues.

In its sample, this clone was seen a few times. V gene TRBV7-2 combines with J gene TRBJ1-6; 7 bases agree with TRBD1. CDR3 length: 15 amino acids. V lost 5 bases, J lost 7 bases, and 8 bases stayed unmatched. Germline V gene sequence: CDR1 SGHTA, CDR2 FQGNSA. The CDR3 sequence: CASSTTGAGNSPLHF. The CDR3 DNA is TGTGCCAGCAGCACCACAGGGGCGGGAAATTCACCCCTCCACTTT. Based on the CDR3 plus reference TRBV7-2 and TRBJ1-6, the full variable domain is GAGVSQSPSNKVTEKGKDVELRCDPISGHTALYWYRQSLGQGLEFLIYFQGNSAPDKSGLPSDRFSAERTGGSVSTLTIQRTQQEDSAVYLCASSTTGAGNSPLHFGNGTRLTVT.

This clone was observed a handful of times. DNA of the CDR3: TGTGCCAGCAGCCCCCGGGACAGGGCTGGTGGCTACACCTTC. This gives the protein CASSPRDRAGGYTF. The J gene is TRBJ1-2, the V gene TRBV7-9, with 9 bases fitting TRBD1. Germline CDR1 is SEHNR and CDR2 is FQNEAQ (reference sequence). The V gene end was trimmed by 5 bases and the J gene end by 7 bases; junction bases not matched to a gene: 8. The CDR3 contains 14 residues. Filled out from reference TRBV7-9 and TRBJ1-2, the complete variable domain reads DTGVSQNPRHKITKRGQNVTFRCDPISEHNRLYWYRQTLGQGPEFLTYFQNEAQLEKSRLLSDRFSAERPKGSFSTLEIQRTEQGDSAMYLCASSPRDRAGGYTFGSGTRLTVV.

This chain uses TRBV9 with TRBJ1-1, with no clear D. The CDR3 loop spans 16 amino acids. V was pared by 1 base and J by 0 bases, with 13 bases between. Germline V gene data show CDR1 as SGDLS and CDR2 as YYNGEE. DNA of the CDR3: TGTGCCAGCAGCGTATGGAGAAACCTTATGAACACTGAAGCTTTCTTT. Translating gives CASSVWRNLMNTEAFF.

This clone was picked up a small number of times. The chain recombines TRBV27 with TRBJ2-7; 7 nucleotides align to TRBD1. This CDR3 comprises 14 residues. Losses at the gene ends were 6 bases for V and 4 bases for J; bases not matched to a gene: 9. From germline, CDR1 is MNHEY and CDR2 SMNVEV (reference sequence). For the CDR3, the DNA is TGTGCCAGCAGGACCCCAACAGGGGCTTACGAGCAGTACTTC. Protein product: CASRTPTGAYEQYF.

The J gene is TRBJ2-5, the V gene TRBV9, with 7 positions matching TRBD2. V dropped 0 bases and J dropped 1; count of bases not matched to a gene: 6. This CDR3 is built from 16 residues. Germline-derived CDR1 and CDR2 are SGDLS and YYNGEE. CDR3 DNA sequence: TGTGCCAGCAGCGTAGGGGCTAGCGGAACCCAAGAGACCCAGTACTTC. Its translation is CASSVGASGTQETQYF.

The V gene is TRBV25-1, the J gene TRBJ1-1, with 7 bases identical to TRBD1. This CDR3 spans 15 amino acids. The V gene's germline CDR1 is MGHDK and CDR2 SYGVNS. Losses at the gene ends were 4 bases for V and 4 bases for J; bases not matched to a gene: 9. DNA for the CDR3: TGTGCCAGCAGTGGCGAACAGGGGAGACTCACTGAAGCTTTCTTT. This codes for CASSGEQGRLTEAFF.

CDR3 sequence: CASARAAGRTFYNEQFF. The DNA of the CDR3 is TGTGCCAGCGCCCGAGCGGCGGGCCGAACTTTCTACAATGAGCAGTTCTTC. The rearrangement uses TRBV7-9 and TRBJ2-1, with TRBD2 as a possible D gene (5 bases). Germline V CDR1 and CDR2: SEHNR, FQNEAQ (reference sequence). This CDR3 region has 17 residues. The germline V and J ends were trimmed by 8 bases and 3 bases, with 23 bases remaining between them.

The chain links TRBV10-1 to TRBJ1-2, with a weak D call TRBD1 (5 bases). Deletions cut 2 bases from V and 5 bases from J, with 9 bases between. Germline CDR1 reads WNHNN; CDR2 reads SYGVQD (reference sequence). The CDR3 sequence is 13 residues long. CDR3 sequence reads: CASSEDSGYGYTF. The CDR3 coding sequence is TGCGCCAGCAGTGAGGACAGTGGTTATGGCTACACCTTC.

This sequence joins TRBV4-1 and TRBJ1-4, with a possible D match to TRBD1 (6 bases). Germline loops: CDR1 MGHRA, CDR2 YSYEKL. The CDR3 is made up of 15 amino acids. Trimming removed 4 bases from V and 4 bases from J, with 13 bases in between. The CDR3 coding sequence is TGCGCCAGCAGCCGACAACAGGGAGATAATGAAAAACTGTTTTTT. Protein sequence: CASSRQQGDNEKLFF.

This clone turned up a few times. The rearrangement joins TRBV6-6 to TRBJ2-3; 12 bases are shared with TRBD1. Unmatched junction bases numbered 6, after V lost 10 bases and J lost 4 bases. This CDR3 spans 14 amino acids. Germline lookup yields CDR1 MNHNY and CDR2 SVGAGI (reference sequence). CDR3 sequence reads: CATIGTGGADTQYF. CDR3 DNA: TGTGCCACGATCGGGACAGGGGGCGCAGATACGCAGTATTTT.

This clone was detected a few times. This chain links TRBV2 with TRBJ2-3; 13 nucleotides agree with TRBD2. The germline gives CDR1 SNHLY, CDR2 FYNNEI. The CDR3 totals 15 residues. Trimming took 6 bases from V and 5 from J; bases not matched to a gene: 5. CDR3 coding DNA: TGTGCCAGCAGCCCTACTAGCGGGGGGGGAGATACGCAGTATTTT. It codes for CASSPTSGGGDTQYF. The full variable domain, its missing parts supplied by reference TRBV2 and TRBJ2-3, is EPEVTQTPSHQVTQMGQEVILRCVPISNHLYFYWYRQILGQKVEFLVSFYNNEISEKSEIFDDQFSVERPDGSNFTLKIRSTKLEDSAMYFCASSPTSGGGDTQYFGPGTRLTVL.

This clone was found a few times. The rearrangement joins TRBV18 to TRBJ2-5; possibly TRBD2 for D (6 bases). The germline V gene encodes CDR1 KGHSH and CDR2 LQKENI. V lost 3 bases and J lost 5, with 13 bases in between. The CDR3 sequence is 14 residues long. The CDR3, as DNA: TGTGCCAGCTCACCGGTTGGAGGGCTTGAGACCCAGTACTTC. Encoded protein: CASSPVGGLETQYF. The variable domain in full, with the rest retrieved from reference TRBV18 and TRBJ2-5, is NAGVMQNPRHLVRRRGQEARLRCSPMKGHSHVYWYRQLPEEGLKFMVYLQKENIIDESGMPKERFSAEFPKEGPSILRIQQVVRGDSAAYFCASSPVGGLETQYFGPGTRLLVL.

The V and J genes are TRBV30 and TRBJ2-7; TRBD2 matches at 13 bases. The CDR3 covers 14 residues. V was clipped by 3 bases and J by 3 bases; unmatched bases: 2. Germline V gene data show CDR1 as GTSNPN and CDR2 as SVGIG (reference sequence). CDR3 sequence reads: CAWRRTSGSYEQYF. The CDR3, as DNA: TGTGCCTGGAGGAGGACTAGCGGGAGCTACGAGCAGTACTTC.

In this sample, this clone turned up a few times. The rearrangement joins TRBV4-3 to TRBJ1-2, with 9 bases lining up with TRBD1. The CDR3 contains 15 residues. Looked up from germline, CDR1 is LGHNA and CDR2 is YSLEER. V lost 0 bases and J lost 4; bases outside the gene matches: 3. CDR3 sequence (DNA): TGCGCCAGCAGCCAAGATGACAGGGGGTTCTATGGCTACACCTTC. Translating it yields CASSQDDRGFYGYTF.

This clone was found a few times. The chain employs TRBV11-2 and TRBJ2-7; TRBD1 might be the D (5 bases). V dropped 1 base and J dropped 6 bases, with 13 bases sitting between them. The CDR3 has 14 residues. Per the germline V gene, CDR1 is SGHAT and CDR2 is FQNNGV. For the CDR3, the DNA is TGTGCCAGCAGCTTAGTTGGGGCGCAAGTCGAGCAGTACTTC. It yields the protein CASSLVGAQVEQYF.

The chain carries TRBV11-2 and TRBJ2-7; 9 bases fit TRBD2. V lost 0 bases and J lost 6; bases outside the gene matches: 6. This CDR3 region has 15 residues. CDR1 is SGHAT, CDR2 FQNNGV, per germline. The CDR3 spells CASSLDWRGGLEQYF. The CDR3 DNA reads TGTGCCAGCAGCTTAGATTGGCGGGGGGGCCTCGAGCAGTACTTC.

This clone was counted a few times. The chain couples TRBV7-2 to TRBJ1-4; tentative D call: TRBD1 (6 bases). CDR1 SGHTA and CDR2 FQGNSA come from the germline V gene. This CDR3 spans 16 amino acids. V lost 2 bases and J 2 bases, leaving 12 bases between the germline ends. CDR3 in amino acids: CASSLTYRATNEKLFF. CDR3 nucleotides: TGTGCCAGCAGCTTAACCTACAGGGCCACTAATGAAAAACTGTTTTTT.